This TCR beta chain was profiled in a study of T cells after yellow fever vaccination. Trimming stripped 3 bases from V and 3 bases from J, with 9 bases between. Per the germline V gene, CDR1 is MNHEY and CDR2 is SMNVEV (reference sequence). The CDR3 runs to 14 residues. Notes on this clonotype: One base away lies a much larger clone, so this may be a sequencing read error.

Using its own MiXCR run on the 5' RACE reads, TCRdb lists one record per CDR3 protein. The sample lists 42,000 or so distinct CDR3 sequences, approximately 6.3% occurring once. Sequences were derived from CD8+ T cells not binding an NS4B(214-222) dextramer, sorted from PBMCs, sampled 45 days after the yellow fever booster vaccination. V usage is TRBV27 and J usage is TRBJ2-1; D call uncertain. The receptor was derived from a man aged 30 to 39 who received the YFV17D yellow fever vaccine. As DNA, the CDR3 is TGTGCCAGCAGTTTTGACGCCGTCTACAATGAGCAGTTCTTC. It codes for CASSFDAVYNEQFF.